This T cell receptor beta chain appears in the sequencing data of a study of T cells in localized non-small cell lung cancer. Clones were sequenced by immunoSEQ multiplex PCR, and TCRdb holds only the in-frame ones, with some missing. Among around 2,800 clones listed, about a quarter were seen once. CDR3 length: 17 amino acids. Trimming removed 2 bases at V and 0 bases at J, with 16 bases between. Germline CDR1 and CDR2: KGHSH and LQKENI. In this sample, this clone turned up a few times. The chain recombines TRBV18 with TRBJ1-1, with D hard to call. This clonotype was sampled from a male donor at least 60 years old with stage I lung adenocarcinoma. The sample here was lung tumor tissue, taken before any cancer treatment. CDR3 bases: TGTGCCAGCTCACCAAGTACCGCAGGATTAATGAACACTGAAGCTTTCTTT. Translating it yields CASSPSTAGLMNTEAFF. Full variable domain (outside the CDR3, taken from reference TRBV18 and TRBJ1-1): NAGVMQNPRHLVRRRGQEARLRCSPMKGHSHVYWYRQLPEEGLKFMVYLQKENIIDESGMPKERFSAEFPKEGPSILRIQQVVRGDSAAYFCASSPSTAGLMNTEAFFGQGTRLTVV.